Presented here are 5 T cell receptor beta chains from one specimen sequenced in a study of cytomegalovirus exposure and HLA in healthy donors. The table came from immunoSEQ multiplex PCR; TCRdb's copy has only in-frame clones and leaves some out. The data contain roughly 260,000 clones, around 91% of them singletons. Sequencing was carried out using PBMCs. The receptors were gathered from a woman between 18 and 29 years old in good health and CMV-seronegative.

The chain combines TRBV4-3 with TRBJ2-6; no firm D call. Germline V CDR1 and CDR2: LGHNA, YSLEER. V lost 1 base and J 1 base, leaving 5 bases between the germline ends. The CDR3 has 15 residues. CDR3 DNA sequence: TGCGCCAGCAGCCAAGTAGTATCTGGGGCCAACGTCCTGACTTTC. Residues: CASSQVVSGANVLTF.

The chain carries TRBV29-1 and TRBJ1-2, with a weak D call TRBD1 (5 bases). Deletions cut 2 bases from V and 10 bases from J, with 11 bases between. The CDR3 has 11 amino acids. Germline lookup yields CDR1 SQVTM and CDR2 ANQGSEA. The DNA of the CDR3 is TGCAGCGTTGAAAGGGAAGGGGTCTACACCTTC. It is translated as CSVEREGVYTF.

In this sample, this clone turned up once. The V gene is TRBV19, the J gene TRBJ2-2; the D gene is possibly TRBD1 (6 bases). The CDR3 is 15 residues long. Germline CDR1 is LNHDA and CDR2 is SQIVND (reference sequence). Trimming removed 7 bases at V and 1 base at J, with 13 bases between. The CDR3 loop is CASIDQGMNTGELFF. The CDR3 bases are TGTGCCAGTATAGATCAGGGGATGAACACCGGGGAGCTGTTTTTT. The whole variable domain, remainder taken from reference TRBV19 and TRBJ2-2, is DGGITQSPKYLFRKEGQNVTLSCEQNLNHDAMYWYRQDPGQGLRLIYYSQIVNDFQKGDIAEGYSVSREKKESFPLTVTSAQKNPTAFYLCASIDQGMNTGELFFGEGSRLTVL.

The genes are TRBV6-5 and TRBJ2-1; D might be TRBD1 (6 bases). Trimming removed 1 base at V and 3 bases at J, with 13 bases between. The CDR3 extends over 16 amino acids. CDR1 is MNHEY, CDR2 SVGAGI, per germline. The CDR3 sequence: CASSYYRQGRYNEQFF. CDR3 nucleotides: TGTGCCAGCAGTTACTACCGCCAGGGGCGCTACAATGAGCAGTTCTTC.

Here the CDR3 reads CASSERTDTEAFF. In nucleotides, the CDR3 is TGTGCCAGCAGTGAACGGACTGACACTGAAGCTTTCTTT. V usage is TRBV6-1 and J usage is TRBJ1-1, with D unclear. CDR1 MNHNS and CDR2 SASEGT come from the germline V gene. The CDR3 spans 13 residues. V was shortened by 2 bases and J by 3 bases, with 7 bases between the two germline ends.